The 27 T cell receptor beta chains listed next were all sequenced from one sample in a study of blood T cell repertoires in COVID-19. TCRdb's copy holds only in-frame clones and misses some; the assay was immunoSEQ multiplex PCR. Of fewer than 400,000 clones in the sample, around 80% were seen once. Sequencing was carried out using peripheral blood. The receptors come from a man aged 25-45 years with active or convalescent COVID-19.

This clone is a singleton in its sample. The rearrangement links TRBV9 to TRBJ2-2, with D possibly TRBD1 on 6 matching bases. V was cut by 0 bases and J by 3 bases, with 9 bases left in between. Germline CDR1 reads SGDLS; CDR2 reads YYNGEE. There are 15 residues in the CDR3. The CDR3 DNA follows: TGTGCCAGCAGCGTAGGGGACATTGACACCGGGGAGCTGTTTTTT. Its translation is CASSVGDIDTGELFF.

This chain connects TRBV6-2 or TRBV6-3 to TRBJ2-5; 11 nucleotides agree with TRBD1. J was trimmed by 2 bases and V by 3 bases; bases with no gene match: 14. The CDR3 length is 19 residues. Germline CDR1 reads MNHEY; CDR2 reads SVGEGT. In DNA, the CDR3 is TGTGCCAGCAGTTATAGTGGGACAGGGGGTGTCCCACCTCAAGAGACCCAGTACTTC. It specifies CASSYSGTGGVPPQETQYF.

V gene TRBV2 combines with J gene TRBJ1-1, with 11 bases identical to TRBD1. The ends lost 6 bases at V and 6 bases at J; junction bases unmatched: 6. Germline V gene sequence: CDR1 SNHLY, CDR2 FYNNEI. The CDR3 contains 14 residues. The CDR3 loop reads CASSSGTGGPEAFF. In DNA form, the CDR3 reads TGTGCCAGCAGCTCCGGGACAGGGGGTCCTGAAGCTTTCTTT.

The chain joins TRBV5-1 to TRBJ1-6; D possibly corresponds to TRBD1 (6 bases). CDR1 is SGHRS and CDR2 is YFSETQ in the germline V gene. The V gene lost 4 bases and the J gene lost 14 bases, with 19 bases spanning the gap. This CDR3 region has 14 residues. The CDR3 protein is CASSPGTPQVTLHF. The CDR3 region has the DNA TGCGCCAGCAGCCCCGGGACACCCCAGGTGACCCTCCACTTT. The variable domain in full, with the rest retrieved from reference TRBV5-1 and TRBJ1-6, is KAGVTQTPRYLIKTRGQQVTLSCSPISGHRSVSWYQQTPGQGLQFLFEYFSETQRNKGNFPGRFSGRQFSNSRSEMNVSTLELGDSALYLCASSPGTPQVTLHFGNGTRLTVT.

The chain employs TRBV5-6 and TRBJ2-5; D unresolved. Germline CDR1 is SGHDT and CDR2 is YYEEEE. The CDR3 has 14 amino acids. The ends were cut back, 3 bases at V and 2 bases at J, with 11 bases in the middle. This chain's CDR3 is CASSSSDGQETQYF. The CDR3 bases are TGTGCCAGCAGCTCGAGCGACGGTCAAGAGACCCAGTACTTC.

The table lists this clone with a count of one. The chain joins TRBV30 to TRBJ2-1; 11 bases map to TRBD2. This CDR3 contains 17 residues. Losses at the gene ends were 1 base for V and 2 bases for J; bases not matched to a gene: 7. Germline V gene lookup returns CDR1 GTSNPN and CDR2 SVGIG (reference sequence). This CDR3 is CAWSGLAGGKTYNEQFF. As DNA, the CDR3 is TGTGCCTGGAGTGGTCTAGCGGGGGGCAAGACCTACAATGAGCAGTTCTTC.

The chain couples TRBV5-1 to TRBJ2-1; 13 nucleotides agree with TRBD2. The germline V gene has CDR1 SGHRS and CDR2 YFSETQ. The CDR3 consists of 19 residues. The J segment lost 2 bases and the V segment lost 2 bases, leaving 10 bases of the junction unmatched. The CDR3 region has the DNA TGCGCCAGCAGCTTTGCAAACTTTGGGACTAGCGGGGCCTACAATGAGCAGTTCTTC. Translation gives CASSFANFGTSGAYNEQFF.

The chain links TRBV29-1 to TRBJ2-2; 9 bases align to TRBD1. This CDR3 has 13 residues. V trimming: 4 bases; J trimming: 6 bases; junction bases outside the gene matches: 3. The germline V gene encodes CDR1 SQVTM and CDR2 ANQGSEA. The CDR3: CSVVRQGAGELFF. The CDR3 DNA reads as TGCAGCGTTGTACGACAGGGGGCCGGGGAGCTGTTTTTT.

V gene TRBV30 combines with J gene TRBJ1-5, with D perhaps matching TRBD1 (5 bases). V lost 0 bases, J lost 3 bases, and 9 bases lay in between. Germline V CDR1 and CDR2: GTSNPN, SVGIG (reference sequence). The CDR3 length is 14 residues. The CDR3 protein is CAWSVGQANQPQHF. As DNA, the CDR3 is TGTGCCTGGAGTGTCGGACAAGCCAATCAGCCCCAGCATTTT.

Comments on this clone: A single base separates this from a much larger clone, so it may be a read error. The chain links TRBV7-3 to TRBJ2-3, with no clear D. This CDR3 has 13 amino acids. Trimming took 2 bases from V and 0 from J, leaving 3 bases between them. CDR1 is SGHTA and CDR2 is FQGTGA in the germline V gene. The CDR3 protein is CASSLASTDTQYF. CDR3 nucleotide sequence: TGTGCCAGCAGCTTAGCGAGCACAGATACGCAGTATTTT.

The chain joins TRBV30 to TRBJ1-4, with a tentative D call TRBD1 (5 bases). V lost 6 bases and J 7 bases, leaving 24 bases between the germline ends. Germline CDR1 GTSNPN, CDR2 SVGIG (reference sequence). This CDR3 region has 16 residues. In nucleotides, the CDR3 is TGTGCCTGTTCTATCTGGGGGACTTTGGAAGGTGAAAAACTGTTTTTT. Residues: CACSIWGTLEGEKLFF.

The chain couples TRBV7-2 to TRBJ1-6, with D unresolved. CDR1 and CDR2 (germline): SGHTA, FQGNSA. The germline V and J ends were trimmed by 2 bases and 9 bases, with 5 bases remaining between them. The CDR3 sequence is 12 residues long. CDR3 protein: CASSLMASPLHF. CDR3 DNA sequence: TGTGCCAGCAGCTTAATGGCTTCACCCCTCCACTTT.

This clone is a singleton in its sample. This chain links TRBV11-3 with TRBJ2-1; 7 positions match TRBD2. The CDR3 length is 16 residues. J was trimmed by 1 base and V by 3 bases; bases with no gene match: 6. CDR1 is SGHNT, CDR2 YENEEA, per germline. CDR3 loop: CASSFQAGASYNEQFF. CDR3 nucleotide sequence: TGTGCCAGCAGCTTCCAGGCGGGAGCGTCCTACAATGAGCAGTTCTTC.

The rearrangement joins TRBV6-5 to TRBJ1-2, with TRBD1 identical over 7 bases. V was clipped by 6 bases and J by 4 bases; unmatched bases: 8. This CDR3 is 14 amino acids long. Germline V gene sequence: CDR1 MNHEY, CDR2 SVGAGI. The CDR3 sequence is CASRPRDSSYGYTF. The CDR3, as DNA: TGTGCCAGCAGGCCTAGGGACAGCTCCTATGGCTACACCTTC.

This clone was found once. V gene TRBV6-2 or TRBV6-3 combines with J gene TRBJ2-7, with D maybe TRBD2 (6 bases). The V end lost 2 bases, the J end lost 5 bases, and 13 bases lay between the germline ends. CDR1 MNHEY and CDR2 SVGEGT come from the germline V gene. The CDR3 covers 14 residues. CDR3 in amino acids: CASSYAGPRDEQYF. The CDR3 DNA sequence: TGTGCCAGCAGTTACGCGGGACCGAGGGACGAGCAGTACTTC.

The chain employs TRBV29-1 and TRBJ1-1; D not resolved. Trimming left V 3 bases short and J 6 bases short, with 8 bases between. The CDR3 is made up of 11 amino acids. Looked up from germline, CDR1 is SQVTM and CDR2 is ANQGSEA. The CDR3 here is CSVERVSEAFF. As DNA, the CDR3 is TGCAGCGTTGAGCGGGTCTCTGAAGCTTTCTTT.

The sample holds a few counts of this clone. This chain joins TRBV7-2 and TRBJ2-5, with TRBD1 matching over 12 bases. There are 18 residues in the CDR3. Germline CDR1 SGHTA, CDR2 FQGNSA. V lost 5 bases to trimming and J lost 4 bases; unmatched junction nucleotides: 14. This CDR3 reads CASSKGQGAVLVSETQYF. DNA for the CDR3: TGTGCCAGCAGCAAGGGACAGGGGGCAGTTTTGGTATCAGAGACCCAGTACTTC.

This chain links TRBV6-5 with TRBJ1-5; no clear D gene. Trimming removed 8 bases at V and 6 bases at J, with 14 bases between. The V gene's germline CDR1 is MNHEY and CDR2 SVGAGI. The CDR3 has 13 residues. DNA for the CDR3: TGTGCCAGCTGTCGCGGGGTTGGTCAGCCCCAGCATTTT. This codes for CASCRGVGQPQHF.

This clone was observed a few times. The chain joins TRBV7-3 to TRBJ2-2, with a weak D call TRBD1 (5 bases). Trimming shortened V by 2 bases and J by 3 bases, and 10 bases separated the two germline ends. Looked up from germline, CDR1 is SGHTA and CDR2 is FQGTGA. CDR3 length equals 15 residues. CDR3 sequence reads: CASSLARAYTGELFF. CDR3 DNA: TGTGCCAGCAGCTTAGCCAGGGCCTACACCGGGGAGCTGTTTTTT.

This chain links TRBV11-2 with TRBJ2-7, with a possible D match to TRBD2 (7 bases). The CDR3 spans 18 residues. The germline CDR1 and CDR2 sequences are SGHAT and FQNNGV. Trimming removed 0 bases at V and 4 bases at J, with 22 bases between. CDR3 coding DNA: TGTGCCAGCAGCTTAGACCTGCTCCCGAGGGGGGGGATATACGAGCAGTACTTC. Protein sequence: CASSLDLLPRGGIYEQYF.

This chain uses TRBV24-1 with TRBJ1-2; D may be TRBD1 (5 bases). V lost 3 bases to trimming and J lost 0 bases, with 10 bases between them. CDR3 length equals 15 residues. The germline V gene has CDR1 KGHDR and CDR2 SFDVKD. CDR3 region: CATSDGGEANYGYTF. The CDR3 DNA reads as TGTGCCACCAGTGATGGAGGGGAGGCTAACTATGGCTACACCTTC.

This clone is a singleton in its sample. This chain uses TRBV18 with TRBJ2-2, with D perhaps matching TRBD2 (5 bases). Looked up from germline, CDR1 is KGHSH and CDR2 is LQKENI. Trimming pared 6 bases from V and 2 bases from J, leaving 13 bases between. This CDR3 region has 15 residues. The CDR3 is CASSVVGSNTGELFF. CDR3 coding DNA: TGTGCCAGCTCCGTAGTGGGGAGTAACACCGGGGAGCTGTTTTTT.

This sequence joins TRBV5-1 and TRBJ2-6; no firm D call. Germline V gene sequence: CDR1 SGHRS, CDR2 YFSETQ. This CDR3 is built from 14 residues. The ends were cut back, 4 bases at V and 5 bases at J, with 10 bases in the middle. The CDR3 nucleotides are TGCGCCAGCAGCCCCGAGGTTCGGGCCAACGTCCTGACTTTC. Translation: CASSPEVRANVLTF.

This clone was counted between two and nine times. This chain uses TRBV14 with TRBJ1-5, with 12 positions matching TRBD1. CDR1 is SGHDN and CDR2 is FVKESK in the germline V gene. V lost 4 bases and J lost 5; bases outside the gene matches: 6. The CDR3 runs 16 residues. The CDR3 DNA is TGTGCCAGCAGCCTTGGGGGGACAGGGGGCGATCAGCCCCAGCATTTT. It yields the protein CASSLGGTGGDQPQHF.

The chain combines TRBV7-9 with TRBJ1-1, with D maybe TRBD1 (6 bases). V was shortened by 5 bases and J by 0 bases, with 10 bases between the two germline ends. Germline V gene sequence: CDR1 SEHNR, CDR2 FQNEAQ (reference sequence). The CDR3 has 14 amino acids. The CDR3 loop is CASSVGHLNTEAFF. In DNA form, the CDR3 reads TGTGCCAGCAGCGTGGGACACCTGAACACTGAAGCTTTCTTT.

This clone showed up just a few times. The chain is built from TRBV6-5 and TRBJ1-3; possible D gene TRBD1, 5 bases. Per germline, CDR1 MNHEY and CDR2 SVGAGI. V dropped 5 bases and J dropped 6 bases, with 17 bases sitting between them. The CDR3 sequence is 15 residues long. The CDR3 DNA is TGTGCCAGCAGTCCCGCAGGGAACGGGCTAAACACCATATATTTT. Its translation: CASSPAGNGLNTIYF.

V is TRBV9 and J is TRBJ2-1; 10 bases line up with TRBD2. The germline V gene encodes CDR1 SGDLS and CDR2 YYNGEE. The trim removed 0 bases at V and 8 bases at J, leaving 5 bases unmatched. There are 15 residues in the CDR3. The CDR3: CASSVVSGRMDEQFF. DNA for the CDR3: TGTGCCAGCAGCGTAGTTAGCGGGAGGATGGATGAGCAGTTCTTC. Variable domain in full (rest from reference TRBV9 and TRBJ2-1): DSGVTQTPKHLITATGQRVTLRCSPRSGDLSVYWYQQSLDQGLQFLIQYYNGEERAKGNILERFSAQQFPDLHSELNLSSLELGDSALYFCASSVVSGRMDEQFFGPGTRLTVL.